The TCR beta chain described here comes from a study of blood T cell repertoires in COVID-19 (dated by TCRdb to about 2020). Study-wide context: Samples from collaborators originated in the United States, Italy and Spain and spanned both the acute and convalescent phases of COVID-19. The material from the prospective study consisted of cDNA or gDNA derived from T cells, B-cell-depleted T cells, or PBMCs. Subjects who had been exposed to COVID-19, were actively infected with it, or had recovered from it provided the deeply sampled blood TCRbeta repertoires that made up the dataset. The repertoires were made available in a free public database intended to serve as a resource for research on the immune response to SARS-CoV-2. Samples came from the ongoing ImmuneRACE study (first 160 participants) plus 1,254 subjects from 6 global collaborators. The sample metadata nearly always contained a de-identified subject ID, COVID-19 status, age in years and sex. Where HLA class I and class II types were available, the types were taken from metadata supplied by the sample provider, not from assay-based typing.

A note on this clone: The antigen it recognizes is unknown. The sample holds no much larger clone one base away, and base qualities are not on file.

Taken from cysteine to phenylalanine, the CDR3 has 16 residues. Here the CDR3 DNA is all that survives: 48 bases in frame from base 1. The V end loses 4 bases and the J end loses 6 bases, and a stretch of 18 bases separates them. Via the germline V gene, CDR1 is SNHLY and CDR2 FYNNEI. What the study reported, not specific to this receptor: The quantity of clinical and demographic metadata differed by source and by participant and was supplied without curation.

TCRbeta CDR3 regions were amplified from genomic DNA by means of the immunoSEQ Assay, a bias-controlled multiplex PCR. Under the source paper's analysis protocol: Nucleated cell counts per sample were estimated from amplification of reference gene primers within the assay. To quantify the absolute abundance of each unique TCRbeta CDR3 rearrangement, sequence reads were collapsed and filtered. Productive Simpson clonality was computed per sample as the square root of Simpson's diversity index over productive rearrangements. Entries here come from immuneACCESS through TCRdb and include only in-frame sequences with V and J called. Some clones fail to appear in such tables; in the studies checked, an unresolved V gene covers under half of the shortfall, and the cause of the remainder is unknown. From that table come the V and J calls and clone size; the DNA was used to work out D and trimming. The sample includes around 300,000 clones, with around 92% observed a single time. In total, the top ten clones hold 1.9% of the sample.

Enrolling through a virtual design, the prospective study's participants ranged in age from roughly 18 to 95 years and lived across roughly 24 United States geographic areas. To assign participants to cohorts, the prospective study relied on clinical history that participants themselves reported in a screening survey and a study questionnaire. Recovered participants in ImmuneRACE Cohort 3 were defined as having two consecutive negative NP/OP PCR tests, clearance from a healthcare professional, or resolution of symptoms. Mobile phlebotomists in the prospective study collected whole blood, serum and a nasopharyngeal or oropharyngeal swab from every participant. Over a roughly 2-month period, participants in the prospective study had the option of providing additional blood draws and questionnaires. Before DNA extraction, blood samples from the prospective study were shipped at room temperature or frozen.

This TCR was recovered from a woman aged 60-75 years who had recovered from COVID-19. Rearrangement joined TRBV2 to TRBJ2-2; TRBD1 could be the D gene, as 6 bases match. Sequenced material: PBMCs or T cells enriched from blood (not recorded which). This receptor carries the CDR3 CASSGFGAGVAGELFF. The DNA reads TGTGCCAGCAGTGGATTCGGGGCAGGGGTCGCCGGGGAGCTGTTTTTT.